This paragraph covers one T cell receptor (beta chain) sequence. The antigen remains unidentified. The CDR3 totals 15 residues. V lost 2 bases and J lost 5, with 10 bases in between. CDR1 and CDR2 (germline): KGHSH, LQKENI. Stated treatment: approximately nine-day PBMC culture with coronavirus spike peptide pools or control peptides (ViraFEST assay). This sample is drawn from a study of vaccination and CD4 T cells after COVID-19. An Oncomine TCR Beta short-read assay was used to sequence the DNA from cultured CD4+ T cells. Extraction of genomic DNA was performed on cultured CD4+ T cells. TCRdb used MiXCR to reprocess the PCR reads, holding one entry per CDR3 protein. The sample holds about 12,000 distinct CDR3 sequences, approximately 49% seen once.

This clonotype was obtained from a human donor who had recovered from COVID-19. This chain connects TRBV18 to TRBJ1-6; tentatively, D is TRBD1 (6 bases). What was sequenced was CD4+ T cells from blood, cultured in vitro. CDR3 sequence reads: CASSPGGQNNSPLHF. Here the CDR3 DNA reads TGTGCCAGCTCACCAGGGGGGCAGAATAATTCACCCCTCCACTTT.